This TCR beta chain derives from a study of cytomegalovirus exposure and HLA in healthy donors. This PCR relied on a set of 60 Vbeta primers and 13 Jbeta primers. Assay used: immunoSEQ multiplex PCR; TCRdb lists only in-frame clones, some missing. The data show 220,000 or so clones, with roughly 75% seen just once and under 2% held by the top ten. This clone appeared many times. The TCR was taken from a woman younger than 45 in good health and CMV-seronegative. The sample consisted of PBMCs.

The CDR3 reads CSVNQAGGVTFF. The CDR3 coding sequence is TGCAGCGTCAACCAGGCGGGGGGCGTAACTTTCTTT. The chain is built from TRBV29-1 and TRBJ1-1; D may be TRBD1 (6 bases). This CDR3 is built from 12 residues. Germline V gene data show CDR1 as SQVTM and CDR2 as ANQGSEA. V was cut by 6 bases and J by 12 bases, with 20 bases left in between.